This TCR beta chain came from a study of CD8 T cells in ankylosing spondylitis. CDR1 is MNHNS, CDR2 SASEGT, per germline. This CDR3 is 15 amino acids long. Germline trimming cut 6 bases from V and 0 bases from J; bases unmatched to any gene: 6. A word on this clonotype: Its cognate antigen is unknown.

Study-wide results and caveats: Earlier reports found some motif variants in synovial fluid and blood in reactive arthritis. Apparently characteristic of ankylosing spondylitis blood was a TCR beta motif (eight highly homologous variants).

TCRdb called the 5' RACE reads again in MiXCR, with one record for every CDR3 protein. The profile covers fewer than 400,000 distinct CDR3 sequences, with around 24% appearing a single time and about 15% taken by the ten largest. The V call is TRBV6-1, the J call TRBJ2-5; 8 nucleotides match TRBD2. The sequencing sample was made of blood, either unsorted or a sorted T cell fraction (not recorded which). This clonotype was obtained from a male donor with ankylosing spondylitis. The CDR3 DNA sequence: TGTGCCAGCAGACTAGCGGTCCCGTACCAAGAGACCCAGTACTTC. This translates into CASRLAVPYQETQYF.